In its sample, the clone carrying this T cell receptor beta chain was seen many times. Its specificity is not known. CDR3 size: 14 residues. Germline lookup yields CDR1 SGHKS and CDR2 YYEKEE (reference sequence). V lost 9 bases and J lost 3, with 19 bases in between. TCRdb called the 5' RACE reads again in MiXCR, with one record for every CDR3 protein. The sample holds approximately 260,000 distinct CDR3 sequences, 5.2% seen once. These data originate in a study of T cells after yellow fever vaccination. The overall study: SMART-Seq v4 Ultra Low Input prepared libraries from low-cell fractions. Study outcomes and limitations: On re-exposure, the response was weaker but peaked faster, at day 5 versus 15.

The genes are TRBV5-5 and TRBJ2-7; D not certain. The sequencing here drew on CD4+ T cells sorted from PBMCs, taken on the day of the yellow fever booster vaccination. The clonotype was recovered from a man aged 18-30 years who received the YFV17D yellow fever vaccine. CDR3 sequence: CAKKIGPTHYEQYV. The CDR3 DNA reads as TGTGCCAAAAAAATAGGCCCAACGCACTACGAGCAGTACGTC.